This TCR beta chain was recovered during a study of glioma-infiltrating T cells. At least ten counts were recorded for this clonotype. The antigen is not known. TCR alpha and beta CDR3 regions were amplified from RNA using iRepertoire nested multiplex PCR. Tissue mRNA or PBMC total RNA, 100-400 ng, went into one-step reverse transcription and amplification. Via MiXCR, TCRdb re-called the multiplex PCR reads, giving one row per CDR3 protein. The sample consists of about 44,000 distinct CDR3 sequences, around 22% of them appearing once. Study results and limitations: Tissue-blood divergence was below expectation in non-neoplastic patients, above in gliomas. Very few CDR3 sequences were shared between tissue and blood.

J lost 0 bases, V lost 5 bases, and 2 bases had no gene match. The CDR3 consists of 14 residues. CDR1 and CDR2 from the germline V gene are MNHEY and SMNVEV (reference sequence). This TCR came from a human donor with low-grade glioma or glioblastoma, undergoing nonglioma brain surgery, or in good health (not recorded which). Input material: glioma tissue, nonneoplastic brain tissue, or PBMCs (not recorded which). V is TRBV27 and J is TRBJ2-7; TRBD2 matches 9 bases. Written as DNA, the CDR3 is TGTGCCAGCAGTCATAGCGGGAGCTCCTACGAGCAGTACTTC. Encoded protein: CASSHSGSSYEQYF.